This T cell receptor beta chain emerged from a study of blood T cells in healthy people across ages. Combining a sample-barcoded 5' primer with a J-beta primer mix, a second PCR ran for about 7 to 12 cycles. TCRdb re-derived calls from the 5' RACE reads in MiXCR, one entry per CDR3 protein. This sample has approximately 810,000 distinct CDR3 sequences, with about 37% found just once. Per germline, CDR1 MNHEY and CDR2 SMNVEV (reference sequence). The CDR3 contains 13 residues. Trimming removed 5 bases at V and 10 bases at J, with 12 bases between. The receptor's source is a young man in good health. The chain employs TRBV27 and TRBJ1-6; perhaps TRBD1 as D (6 bases). Sequenced material: blood. This CDR3 reads CASSITGQSPLHF. The CDR3 DNA reads TGTGCCAGCAGTATTACAGGGCAATCACCCCTCCACTTT.